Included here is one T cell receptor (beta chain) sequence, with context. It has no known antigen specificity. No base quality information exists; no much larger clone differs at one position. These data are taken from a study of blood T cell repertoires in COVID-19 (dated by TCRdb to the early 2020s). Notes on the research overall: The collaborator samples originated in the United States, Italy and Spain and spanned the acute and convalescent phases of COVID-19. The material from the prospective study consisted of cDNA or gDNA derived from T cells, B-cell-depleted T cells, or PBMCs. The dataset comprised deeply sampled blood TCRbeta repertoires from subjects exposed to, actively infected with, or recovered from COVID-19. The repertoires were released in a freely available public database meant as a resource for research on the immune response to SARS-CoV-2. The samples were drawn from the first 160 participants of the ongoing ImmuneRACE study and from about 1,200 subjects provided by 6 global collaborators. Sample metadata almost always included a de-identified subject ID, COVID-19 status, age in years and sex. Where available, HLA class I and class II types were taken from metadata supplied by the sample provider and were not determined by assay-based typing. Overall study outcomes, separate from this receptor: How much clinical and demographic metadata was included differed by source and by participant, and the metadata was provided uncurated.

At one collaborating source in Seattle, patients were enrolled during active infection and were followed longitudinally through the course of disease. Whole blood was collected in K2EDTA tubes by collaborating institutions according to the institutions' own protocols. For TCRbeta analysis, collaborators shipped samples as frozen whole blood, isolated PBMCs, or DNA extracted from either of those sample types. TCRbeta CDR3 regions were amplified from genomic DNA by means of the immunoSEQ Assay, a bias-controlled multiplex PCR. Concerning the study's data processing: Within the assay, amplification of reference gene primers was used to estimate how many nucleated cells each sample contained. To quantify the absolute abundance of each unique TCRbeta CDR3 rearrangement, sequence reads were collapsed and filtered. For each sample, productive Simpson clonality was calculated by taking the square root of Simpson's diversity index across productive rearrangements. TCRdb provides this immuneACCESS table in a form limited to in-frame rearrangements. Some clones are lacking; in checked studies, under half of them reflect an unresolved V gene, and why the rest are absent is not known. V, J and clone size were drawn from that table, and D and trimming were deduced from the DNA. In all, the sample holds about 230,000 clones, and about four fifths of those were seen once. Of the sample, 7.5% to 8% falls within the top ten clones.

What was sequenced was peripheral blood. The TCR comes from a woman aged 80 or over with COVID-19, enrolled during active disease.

The DNA sequence reads TGTGCCAGCTCCGGGTCCTATAATTCACCCCTCCACTTT. The encoded protein is CASSGSYNSPLHF. The rearrangement joined TRBV27 to TRBJ1-6; the D gene remains uncertain. V gives up 8 bases and J gives up 1 base, and the segment between their germline ends measures 6 bases. Sequences MNHEY (CDR1) and SMNVEV (CDR2) are obtained from the germline V gene (reference sequence). The CDR3 runs 13 residues from the cysteine to the phenylalanine. Only the CDR3 part of the read is kept: 39 bases, read in frame from the first base.